What follows are 11 T cell receptor beta chains derived from one specimen sequenced in a study of OX40 agonist ivuxolimab in advanced cancers. The data were produced by immunoSEQ multiplex PCR, yet TCRdb's version contains in-frame clones alone and is incomplete. The sample holds roughly 60,000 clones, roughly 80% seen once. The starting material was CD4+ or CD8+ T cells sorted from blood, obtained in a trial of the OX40 agonist ivuxolimab. The source of these receptors is an adult with an advanced solid tumor such as melanoma, head and neck, liver or kidney cancer.

V is TRBV29-1 and J is TRBJ2-7; TRBD1 matches at 8 bases. This CDR3 spans 13 amino acids. Per the germline V gene, CDR1 is SQVTM and CDR2 is ANQGSEA. The V and J ends lost 5 bases and 3 bases, in that order; junction bases with no gene match: 6. In DNA, the CDR3 is TGCAGCGTTACCGGGACAGGTAACTACGAGCAGTACTTC. Encoded protein: CSVTGTGNYEQYF.

V gene TRBV9 combines with J gene TRBJ1-2; D possibly corresponds to TRBD1 (5 bases). V lost 0 bases to trimming and J lost 3 bases, with 12 bases between them. The CDR3 loop spans 15 amino acids. Germline values: CDR1 SGDLS, CDR2 YYNGEE. The CDR3 DNA sequence: TGTGCCAGCAGCGTAGGCCCGGGGCCCTACTATGGCTACACCTTC. Translation gives CASSVGPGPYYGYTF.

The chain is built from TRBV7-9 and TRBJ1-1, with 10 bases identical to TRBD1. This CDR3 is 15 amino acids long. V dropped 6 bases and J dropped 5; count of bases not matched to a gene: 9. Germline loops: CDR1 SEHNR, CDR2 FQNEAQ (reference sequence). CDR3 region: CASRSRQGARTEAFF. CDR3 DNA sequence: TGTGCCAGCAGGTCTAGACAGGGGGCGCGGACTGAAGCTTTCTTT.

The chain has TRBV5-5 and TRBJ1-5, with 11 bases that match TRBD1. Looked up from germline, CDR1 is SGHKS and CDR2 is YYEKEE (reference sequence). The ends lost 0 bases at V and 10 bases at J; junction bases unmatched: 3. CDR3 length equals 14 residues. The CDR3 protein is CASSLEDRGQPQHF. CDR3 bases: TGTGCCAGCAGCTTGGAGGACAGGGGGCAACCCCAGCATTTT.

The chain joins TRBV7-8 to TRBJ2-1; 7 positions agree with TRBD2. This CDR3 is 13 amino acids long. The J segment lost 13 bases and the V segment lost 8 bases, leaving 14 bases of the junction unmatched. The germline gives CDR1 SGHVS, CDR2 FQNEAQ. Written as DNA, the CDR3 is TGTGCCAGCGGCCTTGACGGGGGAGGGCCACAGTTCTTC. As protein: CASGLDGGGPQFF.

This clone was observed a single time. This rearrangement joins TRBV13 to TRBJ1-2; tentatively, D is TRBD1 (5 bases). The germline gives CDR1 PRHDT, CDR2 FYEKMQ (reference sequence). Trimming left V 0 bases short and J 4 bases short, with 12 bases between. The CDR3 consists of 15 residues. For the CDR3, the DNA is TGTGCCAGCAGCTTAGGCCGGGGGTCCCTCTATGGCTACACCTTC. This gives the protein CASSLGRGSLYGYTF. The full variable domain, its missing parts supplied by reference TRBV13 and TRBJ1-2, is AAGVIQSPRHLIKEKRETATLKCYPIPRHDTVYWYQQGPGQDPQFLISFYEKMQSDKGSIPDRFSAQQFSDYHSELNMSSLELGDSALYFCASSLGRGSLYGYTFGSGTRLTVV.

The chain uses TRBV5-1 and TRBJ1-3; no reliable D call. Between the trimmed V and J ends, which lost 3 bases and 2 bases, there was a span of 18 bases. The CDR3 is 17 residues long. Germline assignment: CDR1 SGHRS and CDR2 YFSETQ. CDR3 DNA: TGCGCCAGCAGCTCCCTTAGCCCTAGCTCAACTGGAAACACCATATATTTT. It codes for CASSSLSPSSTGNTIYF.

This chain joins TRBV18 and TRBJ2-5, with 9 bases fitting TRBD2. V dropped 0 bases and J dropped 4; count of bases not matched to a gene: 0. The CDR3 covers 14 residues. Germline V gives CDR1 KGHSH, CDR2 LQKENI. CDR3: CASSPPSGRETQYF. DNA of the CDR3: TGTGCCAGCTCACCACCTAGCGGGAGAGAGACCCAGTACTTC.

Only a few counts were recorded for this clone. The chain has TRBV5-1 and TRBJ2-1, with D unclear. The CDR3 length is 12 residues. Trimming left V 5 bases short and J 2 bases short, with 5 bases between. CDR1 is SGHRS, CDR2 YFSETQ, per germline. CDR3 in amino acids: CASRRTYNEQFF. The CDR3 DNA reads as TGCGCCAGCAGGCGGACCTACAATGAGCAGTTCTTC.

The V and J genes are TRBV7-2 and TRBJ2-1, with D unresolved. Trimming pared 1 base from V and 3 bases from J, leaving 7 bases between. CDR3 length: 14 amino acids. The germline V gene has CDR1 SGHTA and CDR2 FQGNSA. DNA of the CDR3: TGTGCCAGCAGCTTAGGAGGCAACTACAATGAGCAGTTCTTC. It encodes CASSLGGNYNEQFF.

The CDR3 DNA reads TGTGCCAGCAAACCCGGGACTACCCATCCGGGGCAGTACTTC. Its protein product is CASKPGTTHPGQYF. The chain uses TRBV2 and TRBJ2-7; 7 bases are shared with TRBD2. J was trimmed by 9 bases and V by 7 bases; bases with no gene match: 15. The CDR3 runs to 14 residues. Germline CDR1 SNHLY, CDR2 FYNNEI.